The 16 T cell receptor beta chains below all came from one sample that was sequenced in a study of regulatory T cells in long-lasting Graves disease. The time point denotes: persistent/refractory GD, antithyroid drugs over 5 years with positive TRAb. After RNA was extracted from PBMCs, the TCR library was made from it. Investigators prepared the TCR beta libraries by applying iRepertoire HTBI primers and Arm-PCR of CDR3 regions. TCRdb re-called the multiplex PCR reads with MiXCR, one entry per CDR3 protein. The sample consists of over 450,000 distinct CDR3 sequences, 20% to 25% of them appearing once. This sample comprised peripheral blood mononuclear cells (PBMCs), obtained when the disease was refractory, from a patient treated with antithyroid drugs. These receptors all come from a female donor with Graves disease.

This chain uses TRBV10-3 with TRBJ1-5, with D maybe TRBD1 (5 bases). V was pared by 3 bases and J by 2 bases, with 11 bases between. CDR3 length: 15 amino acids. Germline V gene data show CDR1 as ENHRY and CDR2 as SYGVKD. The CDR3 region is CAISDPQGGNQPQHF. CDR3 DNA: TGTGCCATCAGTGACCCGCAAGGGGGCAATCAGCCCCAGCATTTT.

The chain couples TRBV2 to TRBJ2-1; possibly TRBD2 for D (6 bases). The CDR3 has 16 amino acids. Trimming removed 5 bases at V and 3 bases at J, with 17 bases between. Germline CDR1 is SNHLY and CDR2 is FYNNEI. The CDR3 sequence is CASSPSRSGLYNEQFF. For the CDR3, the DNA is TGTGCCAGCAGTCCATCGAGGAGCGGGCTCTACAATGAGCAGTTCTTC.

This clonotype came up many times. The CDR3 DNA reads as TGTGCCAGCAGTCTCGGCGTCCCGGGACAGGGAAGGTGGACTGAAGCTTTCTTT. Amino acids: CASSLGVPGQGRWTEAFF. This rearrangement joins TRBV27 to TRBJ1-1; 9 nucleotides agree with TRBD1. The CDR3 loop spans 18 amino acids. Losses at the gene ends were 5 bases for V and 5 bases for J; bases not matched to a gene: 18. From germline, CDR1 is MNHEY and CDR2 SMNVEV (reference sequence).

This clonotype appeared many times. This chain links TRBV24-1 with TRBJ2-5; TRBD1 is a possible D gene (6 bases). Germline V gene lookup returns CDR1 KGHDR and CDR2 SFDVKD. The CDR3 is 21 amino acids. Trimming stripped 3 bases from V and 1 base from J, with 29 bases between. The CDR3 protein is CATSDPLIKDPTGPSQETQYF. The CDR3, as DNA: TGTGCCACCAGTGATCCCCTCATCAAAGACCCGACAGGACCCTCCCAAGAGACCCAGTACTTC.

This clonotype was picked up one time. V gene TRBV11-3 combines with J gene TRBJ2-1; 10 nucleotides agree with TRBD2. The junction had 5 bases not matched to a gene; V was cut back by 6 bases and J by 3 bases. There are 15 residues in the CDR3. Germline V gene sequence: CDR1 SGHNT, CDR2 YENEEA. The CDR3 is CASRPSGSNYNEQFF. CDR3 sequence (DNA): TGTGCCAGCAGACCTAGCGGGAGTAACTACAATGAGCAGTTCTTC. The full variable domain, with the rest looked up from reference TRBV11-3 and TRBJ2-1, is EAGVVQSPRYKIIEKKQPVAFWCNPISGHNTLYWYLQNLGQGPELLIRYENEEAVDDSQLPKDRFSAERLKGVDSTLKIQPAELGDSAVYLCASRPSGSNYNEQFFGPGTRLTVL.

This clonotype was found a few times. The CDR3 protein is CASSSGEFQETQYF. The CDR3 coding sequence is TGTGCCAGCAGCTCTGGGGAGTTCCAAGAGACCCAGTACTTC. The chain links TRBV7-9 to TRBJ2-5, with D perhaps TRBD2 (5 bases). Germline CDR1 and CDR2: SEHNR and FQNEAQ (reference sequence). This CDR3 has 14 amino acids. The V end was cut by 4 bases, the J end by 1 base, with 10 bases between.

This clonotype has a single count. V usage is TRBV9 and J usage is TRBJ2-2; 14 nucleotides line up with TRBD2. This CDR3 contains 18 residues. The germline V gene encodes CDR1 SGDLS and CDR2 YYNGEE. V was pared by 1 base and J by 7 bases, with 9 bases of the junction left unmatched. Here the CDR3 DNA reads TGTGCCAGCAGCGTAACCCCGGGACTAGCGGGAGTAAGCGGGGAGCTGTTTTTT. Translated, it gives CASSVTPGLAGVSGELFF. Using reference TRBV9 and TRBJ2-2 for the parts outside the CDR3, the full variable domain is DSGVTQTPKHLITATGQRVTLRCSPRSGDLSVYWYQQSLDQGLQFLIQYYNGEERAKGNILERFSAQQFPDLHSELNLSSLELGDSALYFCASSVTPGLAGVSGELFFGEGSRLTVL.

This clonotype was seen a few times. This chain links TRBV19 with TRBJ2-7; D call uncertain. V dropped 3 bases and J dropped 0 bases, with 12 bases sitting between them. Per the germline V gene, CDR1 is LNHDA and CDR2 is SQIVND (reference sequence). This CDR3 has 15 amino acids. The CDR3 DNA reads TGTGCCAGTAGTATGGACGGGTCCAGCTCCTACGAGCAGTACTTC. Protein sequence: CASSMDGSSSYEQYF.

This clonotype was recorded many times. This sequence joins TRBV28 and TRBJ2-7; perhaps TRBD2 as D (6 bases). CDR3 length: 15 residues. Germline CDR1 MDHEN, CDR2 SYDVKM. Trimming pared 2 bases from V and 2 bases from J, leaving 13 bases between. The CDR3 DNA is TGTGCCAGCAGTTTACCGCGGGGCTTCCCCTACGAGCAGTACTTC. Its protein is CASSLPRGFPYEQYF.

This clonotype showed up just a few times. CDR3 in DNA: TGTGCCAGCAGTTACGGGGCTAGCGCCACGTCCGAGCAGTACTTC. It is translated as CASSYGASATSEQYF. J is TRBJ2-7 and V is TRBV6-2 or TRBV6-3, with TRBD2 as a possible D gene (6 bases). The CDR3 totals 15 residues. Germline V CDR1 and CDR2: MNHEY, SVGEGT. Trimming shortened V by 2 bases and J by 6 bases, and 17 bases separated the two germline ends.

The table lists this clonotype with a few counts. The chain couples TRBV7-2 to TRBJ2-2; the D call may be TRBD1 or TRBD2 (5 bases each). The CDR3 is made up of 17 amino acids. Trimming shortened V by 4 bases and J by 5 bases, and 20 bases separated the two germline ends. Germline-derived CDR1 and CDR2 are SGHTA and FQGNSA. The CDR3: CASSSFPKGSWTGELFF. The CDR3 DNA follows: TGTGCCAGCAGCTCCTTCCCGAAGGGGAGTTGGACCGGGGAGCTGTTTTTT.

This clonotype was recorded a few times. The V call is TRBV7-9, the J call TRBJ1-4; no reliable D call. Germline V gene lookup returns CDR1 SEHNR and CDR2 FQNEAQ (reference sequence). Trimming took off 5 bases at V and 4 bases at J, with 11 bases between the two ends. The CDR3 covers 14 residues. CDR3 amino acids: CASSPGVFNEKLFF. The CDR3 bases are TGTGCCAGCAGCCCCGGGGTGTTTAATGAAAAACTGTTTTTT.

This clonotype was counted ten times or more. This chain uses TRBV28 with TRBJ1-2; D remains ambiguous. Looked up from germline, CDR1 is MDHEN and CDR2 is SYDVKM. This CDR3 is built from 14 residues. V lost 3 bases to trimming and J lost 1 base, with 9 bases between them. CDR3 bases: TGTGCCAGCAGTTTGGGCAGAATTAACTATGGCTACACCTTC. This codes for CASSLGRINYGYTF.

A few counts support this clonotype. V is TRBV20-1 and J is TRBJ2-7; D is unclear. This CDR3 contains 14 residues. Germline CDR1 is DFQATT and CDR2 is SNEGSKA (reference sequence). Trimming cost V 3 bases and J 0 bases, with 12 bases left between them. In nucleotides, the CDR3 is TGCAGTGCTAGGAAGTCACTAAGCTCCTACGAGCAGTACTTC. Amino acid sequence: CSARKSLSSYEQYF.

This clonotype has ten or more counts. The V and J genes are TRBV28 and TRBJ2-5; 8 nucleotides agree with TRBD1. Losses at the gene ends were 6 bases for V and 5 bases for J; bases not matched to a gene: 17. This CDR3 spans 17 amino acids. In germline, CDR1 is MDHEN, CDR2 SYDVKM. The CDR3 DNA follows: TGTGCCAGCAGCCCGCCCCCAGGACAGGGACTGCCTGAGACCCAGTACTTC. Encoded protein: CASSPPPGQGLPETQYF.

The DNA of the CDR3 is TGCAGCGTCACCGGGACAGGGTTATTCGAGCAGTACTTC. Translated: CSVTGTGLFEQYF. V gene TRBV29-1 combines with J gene TRBJ2-7, with TRBD1 identical over 9 bases. CDR3 length equals 13 residues. Per germline, CDR1 SQVTM and CDR2 ANQGSEA. The trim removed 6 bases at V and 6 bases at J, leaving 9 bases unmatched.